This T cell receptor (beta chain) was retrieved from a study of CD8+CD57+ T cells in acquired aplastic anemia (dated by TCRdb to 2017 to 2018). Regarding the complete study: A mean of about 3.2 ug of DNA, ranging from roughly 0.2 to 30 ug, was extracted from sorted CD4+ and CD8+ cells. CD8+CD57+ expansion was defined as a frequency above the mean frequency observed in healthy subjects.

Reading from cysteine to phenylalanine, the CDR3 counts 15 amino acids. Of all the DNA, just the CDR3 is kept, 45 bases in frame from base 1. Per the germline V gene, LGHNA is the CDR1 and YNFKEQ is the CDR2. V trim: 1 base; J trim: 8 bases; unmatched bases: 5. The paper's findings and limits, for the study overall: Patients and healthy controls showed no significant difference in CD8+ Simpson's diversity (P=0.060). Around 30 CD8+ CDR3 sequences were found in both patients and controls but appeared to be highly expressed in patients and within the immunodominant clones of the patients.

Patients chosen for sequencing had shown expansion of CD8+CD57+ cells by flow cytometry. All patients had severe acquired aplastic anemia diagnosed by International Study of Aplastic Anemia and Agranulocytosis and Camitta criteria. At the time blood was sampled, none of the patients had received any therapy. The study deep-sequenced TCR repertoires of sorted CD4+ and CD8+ blood T cells from severe aplastic anemia patients and healthy subjects. In the USA, patient enrollment took place under clinicaltrials.gov protocols 00001620, 01623167, 00001397, 00071045, 00081523 and 00961064. Ficoll-Paque density gradient centrifugation was used to isolate peripheral blood mononuclear cells. CD4+ and CD8+ T cells were sorted by FACS or magnetic beads before DNA extraction. Genomic DNA served as template for TCR beta VDJ combination and CDR3 sequence profiling. TCR repertoire sequencing was run on an Illumina HiSeq 2000. On the study's bioinformatics: Repertoires were assessed using TRBV/TRBJ rearrangement plots, CDR3 size and DJ length profiles, and Simpson's diversity index. The most abundant DNA sequence in the deep sequencing data was taken as the immunodominant clone. CDR3 amino acid sequences were screened for sharing across subjects and were compared with published repertoires and the VDJdb database. The public reads were reanalyzed by TCRdb: fastp trimming at Q25, MiXCR alignment, in-frame beta chains only. Each CDR3 protein gets just one entry, which takes the most common genes and DNA from the rows behind it. Clone size and V and J calls follow TCRdb, not the original study. Within this sample are approximately 150,000 distinct CDR3 sequences, with 47% of them counted one time only. In total, the top ten clones hold more than 0.85% of the sample.

This clonotype was counted many times. The target of this receptor is not known. It has no much larger one-base neighbor in the sample; base qualities were not kept. The chain joins TRBV4-2 to TRBJ1-2; a stretch of 12 junction bases matches TRBD1. This TCR derives from a human donor with aplastic anemia. The sequenced sample consisted of sorted CD4+, CD8+, or CD8+CD57+ T cells (not recorded which) from PBMCs. CDR3 reads: CASSQAGTGGGGYTF. The DNA reads TGTGCCAGCAGCCAAGCAGGGACAGGGGGCGGGGGCTACACCTTC.